Each of the 12 T cell receptor beta chains below was sequenced from the same sample in a study of T cell repertoires in cytomegalovirus infection. TCRdb reprocessed the reads with MiXCR, giving one entry per CDR3 protein. This sample yields about 310,000 distinct CDR3 sequences, of which 20% to 30% are seen a single time; 10% to 15% belongs to the top ten. Their antigen targets remain unknown. Here the sequenced sample was cultured PBMCs, taken from culture after CMV antigen stimulation. These receptors were obtained from a human donor in good health (CMV status not recorded). Some clones in this sample may be carry-over from other donors' samples.

This clonotype was seen only a few times. The chain combines TRBV15 with TRBJ2-5; D perhaps matches TRBD2 (6 bases). CDR3 length equals 13 residues. Trimming pared 6 bases from V and 1 base from J, leaving 9 bases between. Germline CDR1 is LNHNV and CDR2 is YYDKDF (reference sequence). The CDR3 spells CATSRAGQETQYF. The DNA of the CDR3 is TGTGCCACCAGTCGAGCGGGCCAAGAGACCCAGTACTTC.

This clonotype was seen a handful of times. V is TRBV18 and J is TRBJ1-5; no firm D call. CDR3 size: 13 residues. V gave up 1 base and J gave up 5 bases, with 6 bases separating them. CDR1 and CDR2 (germline): KGHSH, LQKENI. CDR3 residues: CASSPQGDQPQHF. The CDR3 region has the DNA TGTGCCAGCTCACCACAGGGAGATCAGCCCCAGCATTTT.

This clonotype was found a few times. This chain connects TRBV7-2 to TRBJ2-1, with TRBD2 matching over 11 bases. Looked up from germline, CDR1 is SGHTA and CDR2 is FQGNSA. Germline trimming cut 4 bases from V and 4 bases from J; bases unmatched to any gene: 6. The CDR3 contains 16 residues. The CDR3: CASSSRLAGQYNEQFF. DNA of the CDR3: TGTGCCAGCAGCTCGCGACTAGCGGGACAATACAATGAGCAGTTCTTC.

The V and J genes are TRBV28 and TRBJ1-2; maybe TRBD1 (6 bases). Looked up from germline, CDR1 is MDHEN and CDR2 is SYDVKM. This CDR3 has 13 amino acids. V gave up 5 bases and J gave up 1 base, with 8 bases separating them. The CDR3 bases are TGTGCCAGCAGTCAGGGGTTTAACTATGGCTACACCTTC. Protein product: CASSQGFNYGYTF.

This clonotype was seen a handful of times. The rearrangement links TRBV27 to TRBJ2-7, with 7 bases lining up with TRBD2. The J segment lost 4 bases and the V segment lost 8 bases, leaving 11 bases of the junction unmatched. CDR3 length: 14 amino acids. The germline V gene has CDR1 MNHEY and CDR2 SMNVEV (reference sequence). CDR3 in amino acids: CASRRSGDAYEQYF. The CDR3 DNA follows: TGTGCCAGCCGACGGAGCGGGGATGCGTACGAGCAGTACTTC.

This clonotype was detected ten times or more. The chain carries TRBV7-6 and TRBJ2-2, with 7 positions matching TRBD1. J was trimmed by 1 base and V by 5 bases; bases with no gene match: 4. CDR1 and CDR2 from the germline V gene are SGHVS and FNYEAQ. The CDR3 loop spans 15 amino acids. The CDR3 loop is CASSRRDRNTGELFF. In DNA, the CDR3 is TGTGCCAGCAGCCGTCGGGACAGGAACACCGGGGAGCTGTTTTTT.

The genes are TRBV7-2 and TRBJ1-2, with D perhaps matching TRBD1 (5 bases). CDR3 length: 19 amino acids. Germline CDR1 reads SGHTA; CDR2 reads FQGNSA. V lost 0 bases, J lost 4 bases, and 24 bases lay in between. In DNA, the CDR3 is TGTGCCAGCAGCTTAGCGGGAGAGCCAGGGAGAACCTACTCCTATGGCTACACCTTC. Translated, it gives CASSLAGEPGRTYSYGYTF. Full variable domain (outside the CDR3, taken from reference TRBV7-2 and TRBJ1-2): GAGVSQSPSNKVTEKGKDVELRCDPISGHTALYWYRQSLGQGLEFLIYFQGNSAPDKSGLPSDRFSAERTGGSVSTLTIQRTQQEDSAVYLCASSLAGEPGRTYSYGYTFGSGTRLTVV.

This clonotype came up a few times. The chain employs TRBV7-9 and TRBJ2-1; 7 bases line up with TRBD1. With V trimmed by 9 bases and J by 4 bases, 12 bases remained unmatched. The length of the CDR3 is 15 residues. Germline lookup yields CDR1 SEHNR and CDR2 FQNEAQ (reference sequence). This CDR3 is CASSFWTGVYNEQFF. The CDR3 nucleotides are TGTGCCAGTTCCTTTTGGACAGGCGTTTACAATGAGCAGTTCTTC.

The chain combines TRBV5-6 with TRBJ2-3, with 9 positions matching TRBD1. Germline V gives CDR1 SGHDT, CDR2 YYEEEE. J gave up 3 bases and V 0 bases, and 5 bases lay outside the gene matches. This CDR3 has 16 amino acids. The CDR3 spells CASSLGTGQGTDTQYF. For the CDR3, the DNA is TGTGCCAGCAGCTTGGGTACCGGACAGGGGACAGATACGCAGTATTTT.

This clonotype was counted a few times. Written as DNA, the CDR3 is TGCAGTGCTAGAGCGCGGGGGGGACTAGCGACAGATACGCAGTATTTT. Encoded protein: CSARARGGLATDTQYF. The chain uses TRBV20-1 and TRBJ2-3; TRBD2 agrees at 10 bases. Trimming took 1 base from V and 3 from J; bases not matched to a gene: 7. The germline V gene encodes CDR1 DFQATT and CDR2 SNEGSKA (reference sequence). This CDR3 contains 16 residues.

The chain combines TRBV20-1 with TRBJ2-3; the D gene is possibly TRBD2 (5 bases). CDR1 and CDR2 from the germline V gene are DFQATT and SNEGSKA (reference sequence). The CDR3 length is 14 residues. V lost 4 bases and J lost 1, with 12 bases in between. CDR3 protein: CSAKRPAGTDTQYF. Here the CDR3 DNA reads TGCAGTGCTAAGCGGCCTGCTGGCACAGATACGCAGTATTTT.

This clonotype was counted only a few times. The CDR3 nucleotides read TGTGCCAGCAGCCCAGCTCGACGGGACGAGCAGTACGTC. Amino acid sequence: CASSPARRDEQYV. This chain links TRBV12-3 or TRBV12-4 with TRBJ2-7; no clear D. The CDR3 runs 13 residues. Trimming shortened V by 6 bases and J by 5 bases, and 14 bases separated the two germline ends.